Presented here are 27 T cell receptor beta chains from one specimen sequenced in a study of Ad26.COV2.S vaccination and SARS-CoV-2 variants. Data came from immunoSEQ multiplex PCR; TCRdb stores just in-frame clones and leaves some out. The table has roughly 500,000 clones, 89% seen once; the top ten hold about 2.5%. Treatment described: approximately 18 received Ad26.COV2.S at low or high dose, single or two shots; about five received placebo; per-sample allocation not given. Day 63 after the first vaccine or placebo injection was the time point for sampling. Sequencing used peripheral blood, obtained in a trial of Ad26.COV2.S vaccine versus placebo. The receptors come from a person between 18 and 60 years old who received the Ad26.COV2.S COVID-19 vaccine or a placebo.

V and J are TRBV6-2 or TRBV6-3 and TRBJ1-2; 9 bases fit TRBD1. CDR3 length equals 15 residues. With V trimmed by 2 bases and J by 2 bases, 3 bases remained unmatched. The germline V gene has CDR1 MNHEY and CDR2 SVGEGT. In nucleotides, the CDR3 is TGTGCCAGCAGTTACAGTGGACAGGGGAACTATGGCTACACCTTC. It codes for CASSYSGQGNYGYTF.

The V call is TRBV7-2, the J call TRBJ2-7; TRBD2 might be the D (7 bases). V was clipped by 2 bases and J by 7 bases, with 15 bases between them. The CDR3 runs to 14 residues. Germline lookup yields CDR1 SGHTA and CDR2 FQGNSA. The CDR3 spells CASSLSRGAKEQYF. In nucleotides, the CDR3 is TGTGCCAGCAGCTTAAGTCGGGGGGCTAAAGAGCAGTACTTC.

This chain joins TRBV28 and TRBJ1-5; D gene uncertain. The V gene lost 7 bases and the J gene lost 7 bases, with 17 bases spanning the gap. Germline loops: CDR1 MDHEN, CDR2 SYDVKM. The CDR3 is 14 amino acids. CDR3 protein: CASTFAAWEQPQHF. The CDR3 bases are TGTGCCAGCACCTTTGCGGCCTGGGAGCAGCCCCAGCATTTT.

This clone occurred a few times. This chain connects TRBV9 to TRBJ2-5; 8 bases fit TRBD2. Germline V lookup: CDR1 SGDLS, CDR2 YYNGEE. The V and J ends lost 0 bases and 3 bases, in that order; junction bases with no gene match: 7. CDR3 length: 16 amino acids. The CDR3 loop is CASSVATSGVEETQYF. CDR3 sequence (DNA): TGTGCCAGCAGCGTAGCTACTAGCGGCGTAGAAGAGACCCAGTACTTC.

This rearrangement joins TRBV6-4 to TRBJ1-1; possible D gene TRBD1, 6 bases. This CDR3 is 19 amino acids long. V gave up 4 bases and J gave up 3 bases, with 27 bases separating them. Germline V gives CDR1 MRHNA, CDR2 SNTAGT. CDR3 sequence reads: CASSGKGCRGAPWDTEAFF. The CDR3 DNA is TGTGCCAGCAGTGGTAAGGGTTGCAGGGGAGCCCCTTGGGACACTGAAGCTTTCTTT.

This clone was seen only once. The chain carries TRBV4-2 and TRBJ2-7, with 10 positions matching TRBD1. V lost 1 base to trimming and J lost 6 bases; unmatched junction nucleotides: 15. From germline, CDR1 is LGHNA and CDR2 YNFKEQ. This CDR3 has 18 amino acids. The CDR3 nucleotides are TGTGCCAGCAGCCAAGTGGGGACAGGGGCTTCTCGGCCCTCCGAGCAGTACTTC. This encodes CASSQVGTGASRPSEQYF.

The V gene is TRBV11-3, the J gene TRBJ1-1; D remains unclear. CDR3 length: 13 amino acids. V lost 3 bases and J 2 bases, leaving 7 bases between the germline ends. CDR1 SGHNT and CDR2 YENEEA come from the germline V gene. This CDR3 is CASSFLTNTEAFF. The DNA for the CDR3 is TGTGCCAGCAGCTTTCTAACTAACACTGAAGCTTTCTTT.

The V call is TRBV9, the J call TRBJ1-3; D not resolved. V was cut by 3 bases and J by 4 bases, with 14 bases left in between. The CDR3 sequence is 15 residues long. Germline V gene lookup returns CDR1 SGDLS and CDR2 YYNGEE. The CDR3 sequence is CASSALGQNGNTIYF. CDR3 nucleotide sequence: TGTGCCAGCAGCGCCCTGGGCCAAAACGGAAACACCATATATTTT.

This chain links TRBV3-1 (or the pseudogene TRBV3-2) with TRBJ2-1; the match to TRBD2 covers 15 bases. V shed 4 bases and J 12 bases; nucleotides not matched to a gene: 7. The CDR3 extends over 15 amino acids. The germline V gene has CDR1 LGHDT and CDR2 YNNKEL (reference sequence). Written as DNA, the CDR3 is TGTGCCAGCAGCCTGGGACTAGCGGGGGGTATGGGGCAGTTCTTC. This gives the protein CASSLGLAGGMGQFF.

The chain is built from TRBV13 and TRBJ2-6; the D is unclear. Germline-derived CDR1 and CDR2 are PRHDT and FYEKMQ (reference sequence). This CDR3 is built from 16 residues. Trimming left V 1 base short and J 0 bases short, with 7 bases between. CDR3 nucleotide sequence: TGTGCCAGCAGCTTAGTGACGGGCTCTGGGGCCAACGTCCTGACTTTC. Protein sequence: CASSLVTGSGANVLTF.

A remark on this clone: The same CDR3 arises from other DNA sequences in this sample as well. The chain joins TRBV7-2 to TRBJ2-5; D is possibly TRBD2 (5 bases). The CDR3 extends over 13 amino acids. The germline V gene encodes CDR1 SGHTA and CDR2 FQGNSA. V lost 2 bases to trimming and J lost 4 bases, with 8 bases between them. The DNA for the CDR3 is TGTGCCAGCAGCTTAAACCGGGGAGAGACCCAGTACTTC. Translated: CASSLNRGETQYF.

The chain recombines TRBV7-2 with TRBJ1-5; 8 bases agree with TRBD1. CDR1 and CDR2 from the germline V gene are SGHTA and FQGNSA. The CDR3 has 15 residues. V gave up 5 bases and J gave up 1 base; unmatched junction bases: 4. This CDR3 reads CASSPDRASNQPQHF. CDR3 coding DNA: TGTGCCAGCAGCCCGGACAGGGCGAGCAATCAGCCCCAGCATTTT.

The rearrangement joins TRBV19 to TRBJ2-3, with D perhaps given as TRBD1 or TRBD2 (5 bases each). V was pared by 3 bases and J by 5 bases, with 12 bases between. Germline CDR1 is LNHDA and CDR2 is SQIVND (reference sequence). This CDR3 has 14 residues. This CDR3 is CASSIQGRGDTQYF. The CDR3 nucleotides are TGTGCCAGTAGTATTCAGGGTCGGGGAGATACGCAGTATTTT.

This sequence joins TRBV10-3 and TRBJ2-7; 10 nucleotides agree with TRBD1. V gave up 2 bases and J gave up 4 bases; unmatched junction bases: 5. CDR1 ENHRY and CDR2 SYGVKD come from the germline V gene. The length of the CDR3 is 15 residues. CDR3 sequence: CAISEAKGQGYEQYF. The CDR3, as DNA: TGTGCCATCAGTGAGGCGAAGGGACAGGGGTACGAGCAGTACTTC.

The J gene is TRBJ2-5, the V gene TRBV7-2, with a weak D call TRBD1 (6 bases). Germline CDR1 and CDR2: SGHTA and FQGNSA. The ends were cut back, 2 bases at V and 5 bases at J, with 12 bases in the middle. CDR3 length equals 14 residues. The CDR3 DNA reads TGTGCCAGCAGCTTATGGACAGTAGTCGAGACCCAGTACTTC. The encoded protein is CASSLWTVVETQYF.

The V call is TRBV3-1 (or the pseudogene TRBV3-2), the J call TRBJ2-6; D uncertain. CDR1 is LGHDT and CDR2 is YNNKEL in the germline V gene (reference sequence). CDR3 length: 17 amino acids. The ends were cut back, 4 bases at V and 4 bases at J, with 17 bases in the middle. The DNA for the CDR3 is TGTGCCAGCAGCCCGGATGGGCAATCGTGGGGGGCCAACGTCCTGACTTTC. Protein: CASSPDGQSWGANVLTF.

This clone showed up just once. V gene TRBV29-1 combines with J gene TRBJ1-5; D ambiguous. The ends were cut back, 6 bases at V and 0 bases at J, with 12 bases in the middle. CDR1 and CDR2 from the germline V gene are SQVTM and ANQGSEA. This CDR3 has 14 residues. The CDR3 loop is CSVLEPHSNQPQHF. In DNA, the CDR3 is TGCAGCGTCCTTGAACCACATAGCAATCAGCCCCAGCATTTT.

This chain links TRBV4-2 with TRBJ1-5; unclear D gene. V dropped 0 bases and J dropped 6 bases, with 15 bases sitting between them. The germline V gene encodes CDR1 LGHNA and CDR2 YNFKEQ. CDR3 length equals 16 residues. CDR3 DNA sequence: TGTGCCAGCAGCCAAGATTCTCAACTAGGAGCTCAGCCCCAGCATTTT. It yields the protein CASSQDSQLGAQPQHF.

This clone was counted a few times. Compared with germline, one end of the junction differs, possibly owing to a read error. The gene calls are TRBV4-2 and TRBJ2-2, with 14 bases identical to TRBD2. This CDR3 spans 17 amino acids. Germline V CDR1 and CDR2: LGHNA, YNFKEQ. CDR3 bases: TGTGCCAGCAGCCCCCGACTAGCGGGAGGGAACAACGGGGAGCTGTTTTTT. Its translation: CASSPRLAGGNNGELFF.

CDR3 sequence (DNA): TGTGCCAGCAGCTTAGTATGGTCGGGAGGGTCTAATGAGCAGTTCTTC. This encodes CASSLVWSGGSNEQFF. This chain links TRBV7-2 with TRBJ2-1, with TRBD2 identical over 8 bases. The CDR3 has 16 amino acids. In germline, CDR1 is SGHTA, CDR2 FQGNSA. Germline trimming cut 1 base from V and 7 bases from J; bases unmatched to any gene: 9.

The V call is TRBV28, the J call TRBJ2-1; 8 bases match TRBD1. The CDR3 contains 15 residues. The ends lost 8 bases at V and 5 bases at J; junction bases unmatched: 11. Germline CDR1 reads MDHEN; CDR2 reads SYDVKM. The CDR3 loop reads CASLQGGTGHNEQFF. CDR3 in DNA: TGTGCCAGCCTACAGGGGGGAACGGGACACAATGAGCAGTTCTTC.

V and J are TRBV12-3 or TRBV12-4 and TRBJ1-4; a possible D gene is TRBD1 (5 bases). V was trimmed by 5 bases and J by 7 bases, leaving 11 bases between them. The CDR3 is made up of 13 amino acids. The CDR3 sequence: CASSPGRPEKLFF. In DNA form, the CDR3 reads TGTGCCAGCAGTCCGGGACGGCCTGAAAAACTGTTTTTT.

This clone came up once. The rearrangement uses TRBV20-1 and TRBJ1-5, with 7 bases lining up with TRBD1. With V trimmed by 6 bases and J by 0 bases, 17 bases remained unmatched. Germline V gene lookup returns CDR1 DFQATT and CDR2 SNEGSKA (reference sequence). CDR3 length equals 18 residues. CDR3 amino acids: CSASSQGGTRYSNQPQHF. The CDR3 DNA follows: TGCAGTGCCAGTAGCCAAGGGGGCACGAGGTATAGCAATCAGCCCCAGCATTTT.

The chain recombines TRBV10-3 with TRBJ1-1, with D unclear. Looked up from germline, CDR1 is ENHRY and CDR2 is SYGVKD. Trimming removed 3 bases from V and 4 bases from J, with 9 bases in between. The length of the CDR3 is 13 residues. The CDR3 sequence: CAISEVSSTEAFF. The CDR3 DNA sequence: TGTGCCATCAGTGAAGTCAGCAGCACTGAAGCTTTCTTT.

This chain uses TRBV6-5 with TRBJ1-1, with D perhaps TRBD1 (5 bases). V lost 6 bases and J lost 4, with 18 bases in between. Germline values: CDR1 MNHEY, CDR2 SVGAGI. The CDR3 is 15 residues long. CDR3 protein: CASRADIGGGTEAFF. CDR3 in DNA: TGTGCCAGCAGAGCAGACATTGGGGGGGGCACTGAAGCTTTCTTT.

The CDR3 coding sequence is TGTGCCAGCAGTTACGGGGGGCCGGAGACCCAGTACTTC. It translates to CASSYGGPETQYF. V and J are TRBV6-2 or TRBV6-3 and TRBJ2-5; D may match TRBD1 or TRBD2 (6 bases each). The germline V gene has CDR1 MNHEY and CDR2 SVGEGT. CDR3 length: 13 residues. Trimming pared 2 bases from V and 5 bases from J, leaving 9 bases between.

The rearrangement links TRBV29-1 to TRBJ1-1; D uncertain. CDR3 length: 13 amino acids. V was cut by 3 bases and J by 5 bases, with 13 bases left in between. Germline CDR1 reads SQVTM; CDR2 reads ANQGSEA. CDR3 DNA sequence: TGCAGCGTTGAGGCCCGAGAGGAGACTGAAGCTTTCTTT. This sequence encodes CSVEAREETEAFF. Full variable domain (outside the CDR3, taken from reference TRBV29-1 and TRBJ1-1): SAVISQKPSRDICQRGTSLTIQCQVDSQVTMMFWYRQQPGQSLTLIATANQGSEATYESGFVIDKFPISRPNLTFSTLTVSNMSPEDSSIYLCSVEAREETEAFFGQGTRLTVV.